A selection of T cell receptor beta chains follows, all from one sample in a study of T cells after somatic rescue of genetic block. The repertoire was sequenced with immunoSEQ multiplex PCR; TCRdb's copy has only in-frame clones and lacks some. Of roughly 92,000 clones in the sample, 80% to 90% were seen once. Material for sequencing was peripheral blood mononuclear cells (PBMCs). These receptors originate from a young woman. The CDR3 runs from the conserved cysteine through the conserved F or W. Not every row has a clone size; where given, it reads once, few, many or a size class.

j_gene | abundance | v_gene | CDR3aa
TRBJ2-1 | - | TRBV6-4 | CASSGGNTYNEQFF
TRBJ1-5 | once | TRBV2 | CASSAQAPYYEPQHF
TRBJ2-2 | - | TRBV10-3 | CAISEFGQQNTGELFF
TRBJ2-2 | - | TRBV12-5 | CASGFSQAGTGELFF
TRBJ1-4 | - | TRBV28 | CASSPTGGDEKLFF
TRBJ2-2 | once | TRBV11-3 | CASSLSSVELFF
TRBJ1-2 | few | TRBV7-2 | CASSLEGAYGYTF
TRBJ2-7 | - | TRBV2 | CASSTRQGASYEQYF
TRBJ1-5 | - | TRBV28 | CASSTKGQPQHF
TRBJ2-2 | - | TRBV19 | CASSTADRSTGELFF
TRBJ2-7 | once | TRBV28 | CASSFLEYEQYF
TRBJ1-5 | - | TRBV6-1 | CASSVQGNQPQHF
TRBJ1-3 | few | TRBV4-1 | CASSPRARVGNTIYF
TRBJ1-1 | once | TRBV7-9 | CASSLTGERPEAFF
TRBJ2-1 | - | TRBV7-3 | CASSDPVAGGAEQFF
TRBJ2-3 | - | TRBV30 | CAWSALAGGPNTQYF
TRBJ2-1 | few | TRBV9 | CASSVSLADRYSYNEQFF
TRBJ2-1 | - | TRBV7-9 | CASSLKGSSNEQFF
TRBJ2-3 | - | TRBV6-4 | CASSAGSRDTQYF
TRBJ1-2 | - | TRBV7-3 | CASSPDSGTGGYTF
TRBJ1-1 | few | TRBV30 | CALLPRDRGWNTEAFF
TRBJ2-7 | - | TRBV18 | CASSPFAGEVSYEQYF
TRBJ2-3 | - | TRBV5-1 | CASSSTDTDTQYF